These 27 T cell receptor beta chains came from one sample sequenced in a study of graft-versus-host responses after intestinal transplantation. Generated by immunoSEQ multiplex PCR, the TCRdb table keeps only in-frame clones and is missing some. The table has approximately 9,400 clones, over 75% seen once. The source material was PBMCs, sampled just under 250 days after intestinal transplant. These TCRs come from a human patient who received an intestinal transplant, so some T cells may come from the graft donor.

The chain recombines TRBV7-2 with TRBJ2-7; 8 bases are a match to TRBD1. CDR1 is SGHTA and CDR2 is FQGNSA in the germline V gene. The CDR3 covers 15 residues. V was clipped by 5 bases and J by 5 bases; unmatched bases: 11. The CDR3 DNA is TGTGCCAGCAGCCACGGGACAGGATGGCGCAACGAGCAGTACTTC. This gives the protein CASSHGTGWRNEQYF.

V and J are TRBV7-6 and TRBJ2-1, with 8 positions matching TRBD2. With 5 bases clipped from V and 2 bases from J, the junction kept 11 bases outside the gene matches. This CDR3 is 17 amino acids long. Germline CDR1 is SGHVS and CDR2 is FNYEAQ. The CDR3, as DNA: TGTGCCAGCAGCCAAGGGGCGGGACTAGGTCCCTACAATGAGCAGTTCTTC. Encoded protein: CASSQGAGLGPYNEQFF.

The chain employs TRBV13 and TRBJ1-5; 7 bases line up with TRBD1. Germline CDR1 is PRHDT and CDR2 is FYEKMQ (reference sequence). After removal of 5 bases from V and 4 bases from J, the junction contained 8 bases not matched to a gene. CDR3 length equals 15 residues. This CDR3 is CASSLSAGGNQPQHF. The CDR3 bases are TGTGCCAGCAGCCTTTCGGCAGGGGGGAATCAGCCCCAGCATTTT. Supplemented by reference TRBV13 and TRBJ1-5, the full variable domain reads AAGVIQSPRHLIKEKRETATLKCYPIPRHDTVYWYQQGPGQDPQFLISFYEKMQSDKGSIPDRFSAQQFSDYHSELNMSSLELGDSALYFCASSLSAGGNQPQHFGDGTRLSIL.

This chain links TRBV2 with TRBJ2-1; D not certain. Between the trimmed V and J ends, which lost 10 bases and 0 bases, there was a span of 13 bases. The CDR3 spans 14 residues. CDR1 is SNHLY, CDR2 FYNNEI, per germline. CDR3 sequence reads: CANDGRISYNEQFF. DNA for the CDR3: TGTGCCAACGACGGCAGAATCTCCTACAATGAGCAGTTCTTC.

This clone was found once. The rearrangement joins TRBV27 to TRBJ2-5, with D unresolved. Germline V gene sequence: CDR1 MNHEY, CDR2 SMNVEV (reference sequence). The CDR3 covers 14 residues. The germline V and J ends were trimmed by 6 bases and 0 bases, with 11 bases remaining between them. CDR3 in DNA: TGTGCCAGCAGCCTCCCCCTTTACCAAGAGACCCAGTACTTC. It codes for CASSLPLYQETQYF.

The CDR3 loop is CAWSVVPFSSGTGANEQFF. For the CDR3, the DNA is TGTGCCTGGAGTGTAGTACCTTTTTCGTCCGGGACAGGGGCTAATGAGCAGTTCTTC. V usage is TRBV30 and J usage is TRBJ2-1; 10 nucleotides align to TRBD1. Germline CDR1 reads GTSNPN; CDR2 reads SVGIG (reference sequence). This CDR3 has 19 amino acids. V lost 0 bases, J lost 7 bases, and 18 bases stayed unmatched.

The V call is TRBV28, the J call TRBJ1-5, with D possibly matching TRBD1 (6 bases). The CDR3 has 14 residues. CDR1 and CDR2 (germline): MDHEN, SYDVKM. V was clipped by 5 bases and J by 2 bases, with 10 bases between them. In DNA, the CDR3 is TGTGCCAGCAGTACAGGGATGGGCAATCAGCCCCAGCATTTT. As protein: CASSTGMGNQPQHF.

The rearrangement uses TRBV5-5 and TRBJ1-2; TRBD1 aligns across 7 bases. Germline assignment: CDR1 SGHKS and CDR2 YYEKEE (reference sequence). Trimming removed 4 bases from V and 0 bases from J; junction bases left unmatched: 6. The CDR3 runs 15 residues. Here the CDR3 DNA reads TGTGCCAGCAGCGCGACAGGGTCCTCTAACTATGGCTACACCTTC. Its protein is CASSATGSSNYGYTF.

This chain connects TRBV7-2 to TRBJ2-5, with 7 bases identical to TRBD2. The germline V gene encodes CDR1 SGHTA and CDR2 FQGNSA. This CDR3 is 14 amino acids long. V trimming: 5 bases; J trimming: 2 bases; junction bases outside the gene matches: 5. CDR3 bases: TGTGCCAGCAGCCGCCCGGGGGGTCAAGAGACCCAGTACTTC. Its translation: CASSRPGGQETQYF. Full variable domain (missing parts from reference TRBV7-2 and TRBJ2-5): GAGVSQSPSNKVTEKGKDVELRCDPISGHTALYWYRQSLGQGLEFLIYFQGNSAPDKSGLPSDRFSAERTGGSVSTLTIQRTQQEDSAVYLCASSRPGGQETQYFGPGTRLLVL.

The chain employs TRBV7-8 and TRBJ1-2; D not resolved. There are 14 residues in the CDR3. CDR1 and CDR2 (germline): SGHVS, FQNEAQ. Trimming left V 1 base short and J 4 bases short, with 10 bases between. CDR3 sequence reads: CASSLGGVGYGYTF. The CDR3 nucleotides are TGTGCCAGCAGCTTAGGCGGTGTGGGCTATGGCTACACCTTC.

A single count supports this clone. The CDR3 DNA follows: TGTGCCAGCAGTGAACTAGCGGGCTCCTACGAGCAGTACTTC. Translated, it gives CASSELAGSYEQYF. The gene calls are TRBV6-1 and TRBJ2-7; 8 bases are shared with TRBD2. This CDR3 region has 14 residues. Per germline, CDR1 MNHNS and CDR2 SASEGT. With 2 bases clipped from V and 0 bases from J, the junction kept 0 bases outside the gene matches.

The sample holds one count of this clone. The CDR3 nucleotides are TGTGCCTGGAGTCGGGGGCTGGACAATGAGCAGTTCTTC. Translated: CAWSRGLDNEQFF. This chain links TRBV30 with TRBJ2-1; tentatively, D is TRBD1 or TRBD2 (6 bases each). CDR3 size: 13 residues. Germline-derived CDR1 and CDR2 are GTSNPN and SVGIG (reference sequence). V lost 2 bases to trimming and J lost 5 bases, with 10 bases between them.

CDR3 nucleotides: TGTGCCAGCAGTGATGAAGGGGTTAGCAATCAGCCCCAGCATTTT. Its translation: CASSDEGVSNQPQHF. The V call is TRBV2, the J call TRBJ1-5; D may be TRBD1 (5 bases). With 3 bases removed from V and 0 bases from J, the gap between germline ends came to 9 bases. Germline CDR1 is SNHLY and CDR2 is FYNNEI. The CDR3 is 15 residues long.

The genes are TRBV5-1 and TRBJ1-2; no clear D. The CDR3 is 13 amino acids. V was trimmed by 1 base and J by 8 bases, leaving 12 bases between them. Germline CDR1 SGHRS, CDR2 YFSETQ. In DNA form, the CDR3 reads TGCGCCAGCAGCTTGTCGGCAGAACAGGGCTACACCTTC. Encoded protein: CASSLSAEQGYTF. Variable domain in full (rest from reference TRBV5-1 and TRBJ1-2): KAGVTQTPRYLIKTRGQQVTLSCSPISGHRSVSWYQQTPGQGLQFLFEYFSETQRNKGNFPGRFSGRQFSNSRSEMNVSTLELGDSALYLCASSLSAEQGYTFGSGTRLTVV.

The J gene is TRBJ2-1, the V gene TRBV19; no reliable D call. CDR1 LNHDA and CDR2 SQIVND come from the germline V gene (reference sequence). Trimming took off 5 bases at V and 2 bases at J, with 10 bases between the two ends. The CDR3 sequence is 14 residues long. As DNA, the CDR3 is TGTGCCAGTAGTTTGGCCGCTACCTACAATGAGCAGTTCTTC. The encoded protein is CASSLAATYNEQFF.

The chain recombines TRBV7-8 with TRBJ2-7; D possibly corresponds to TRBD1 (5 bases). V lost 6 bases, J lost 7 bases, and 13 bases lay in between. This CDR3 is 12 amino acids long. Germline assignment: CDR1 SGHVS and CDR2 FQNEAQ. In nucleotides, the CDR3 is TGTGCCAGCAGTTCCCCAGGGCGGGAGCAGTACTTC. It codes for CASSSPGREQYF. Full variable domain (rest looked up from reference TRBV7-8 and TRBJ2-7): GAGVSQSPRYKVAKRGQDVALRCDPISGHVSLFWYQQALGQGPEFLTYFQNEAQLDKSGLPSDRFFAERPEGSVSTLKIQRTQQEDSAVYLCASSSPGREQYFGPGTRLTVT.

V usage is TRBV4-1 and J usage is TRBJ2-1; TRBD2 aligns across 10 bases. The germline CDR1 and CDR2 sequences are MGHRA and YSYEKL. The CDR3 sequence is 15 residues long. After removal of 3 bases from V and 4 bases from J, the junction contained 3 bases not matched to a gene. CDR3 nucleotides: TGCGCCAGCAGCCAGCGGACTAGCGGATACAATGAGCAGTTCTTC. Translating gives CASSQRTSGYNEQFF.

The rearrangement links TRBV4-2 to TRBJ2-1; 7 nucleotides agree with TRBD2. CDR1 LGHNA and CDR2 YNFKEQ come from the germline V gene. The CDR3 runs to 16 residues. Trimming took 0 bases from V and 7 from J; bases not matched to a gene: 9. The CDR3 is CASSQDASGGVNEQFF. The CDR3 nucleotides read TGTGCCAGCAGCCAAGATGCTTCTGGGGGGGTAAATGAGCAGTTCTTC.

This chain links TRBV2 with TRBJ1-6; D gene unclear. Germline V gives CDR1 SNHLY, CDR2 FYNNEI. The CDR3 extends over 12 amino acids. The V end was cut by 4 bases, the J end by 11 bases, with 9 bases between. This chain's CDR3 is CASSVRRTPLHF. The CDR3 DNA sequence: TGTGCCAGCAGTGTCCGACGAACACCCCTCCACTTT.

V usage is TRBV2 and J usage is TRBJ2-2, with TRBD1 matching 8 bases. Germline V gene data show CDR1 as SNHLY and CDR2 as FYNNEI. The CDR3 is 15 amino acids. Trimming took 4 bases from V and 2 from J; bases not matched to a gene: 3. The DNA for the CDR3 is TGTGCCAGCAGTGGACAGGGGATAAACACCGGGGAGCTGTTTTTT. It specifies CASSGQGINTGELFF.

The rearrangement uses TRBV7-7 and TRBJ1-5, with D possibly being TRBD1 (5 bases). Germline CDR1 reads SSHAT; CDR2 reads FNYEAQ (reference sequence). Trimming took off 4 bases at V and 1 base at J, with 11 bases between the two ends. CDR3 size: 15 residues. Here the CDR3 reads CASSSTGGSNQPQHF. The CDR3, as DNA: TGTGCCAGCAGCTCCACGGGGGGAAGCAATCAGCCCCAGCATTTT.

This chain connects TRBV5-4 to TRBJ2-7; 7 nucleotides match TRBD2. The CDR3 contains 14 residues. The V segment lost 2 bases and the J segment 2 bases; nucleotides outside the gene matches: 4. Looked up from germline, CDR1 is SGHNT and CDR2 is YYREEE (reference sequence). The CDR3 nucleotides are TGTGCCAGCAGCTTAAGCGGGACCCCCTACGAGCAGTACTTC. This gives the protein CASSLSGTPYEQYF.

The V gene is TRBV6-1, the J gene TRBJ2-2; D gene unclear. CDR3 size: 14 residues. Germline V gene data show CDR1 as MNHNS and CDR2 as SASEGT. V lost 6 bases, J lost 2 bases, and 10 bases lay in between. The DNA for the CDR3 is TGTGCCAGCAGAGGTCAGCTAAACACCGGGGAGCTGTTTTTT. Its protein is CASRGQLNTGELFF.

The chain has TRBV27 and TRBJ1-4; a possible D gene is TRBD1 (5 bases). The V gene's germline CDR1 is MNHEY and CDR2 SMNVEV (reference sequence). V lost 8 bases and J lost 7, with 8 bases in between. This CDR3 is built from 11 residues. The CDR3 bases are TGTGCCAGCGGACAAAGTGAAAAACTGTTTTTT. This gives the protein CASGQSEKLFF.

Points on this clone: Germline and junction disagree at one end, which may indicate a read error. The CDR3 DNA follows: TGCGCCAGCAGCCCGGACAGGGGCTACGAGCAGTACTTC. Its translation is CASSPDRGYEQYF. The chain uses TRBV5-4 and TRBJ2-7, with 9 bases that match TRBD1. Germline V CDR1 and CDR2: SGHNT, YYREEE (reference sequence). This CDR3 has 13 amino acids.

V is TRBV23-1 and J is TRBJ2-7, with D uncertain. TRBV23-1 is filed as an ORF, its function uncertain. The CDR3 sequence is 15 residues long. The V gene lost 4 bases and the J gene lost 2 bases, with 15 bases spanning the gap. Here the CDR3 DNA reads TGCGCCAGCAGTCCATTTCGGTACACCCCCTACGAGCAGTACTTC. This codes for CASSPFRYTPYEQYF.

The sample holds one count of this clone. Written as DNA, the CDR3 is TGCGCCAGCAGCCACCCGGCCAGTGGGAGGGCTTACAATGAGCAGTTCTTC. Its translation is CASSHPASGRAYNEQFF. V usage is TRBV4-1 and J usage is TRBJ2-1; 7 bases are a match to TRBD2. The CDR3 runs to 17 residues. CDR1 MGHRA and CDR2 YSYEKL come from the germline V gene. V trimming: 3 bases; J trimming: 4 bases; junction bases outside the gene matches: 12.